These T cell receptor beta chains were read from a single sample in a study of control samples from healthy donors and cancer patients. Assay: immunoSEQ multiplex PCR; the TCRdb copy retains only in-frame clones and omits some. The sample holds 100,000 to 150,000 clones, approximately 92% seen once. Sequencing used PBMCs. The receptors come from a man aged 80 or over with head and neck cancer. CDR3s include the opening cysteine and the closing phenylalanine or tryptophan.

V gene | CDR3 protein
TRBV11-2 | CASSFYYEQYF
TRBV10-3 | CAISDRGDTEAFF
TRBV15 | CATSRDRTLVYEQYF
TRBV28 | CASSLYGRGTEAFF
TRBV21-1 | CASSKVREEGLGEAFF
TRBV3-1/TRBV3-2 | CASSQSGADQPQHF
TRBV3-1/TRBV3-2 | CASSPDNEQFF
TRBV10-2 | CASSESTGEVQPQHF
TRBV29-1 | CSVQETGELFF
TRBV6-1 | CASSQATGVYNEQFF
TRBV4-1 | CASSRTGGGNQPQHF
TRBV2 | CASSAQGASYNSPLHF
TRBV28 | CASSSPPVSSYEQYF
TRBV5-4 | CASSRRDPANYGYTF
TRBV27 | CASSFGTGGYNSPLHF
TRBV5-1 | CASSFWGAEGYTF
TRBV9 | CASSLHPRGPQYF
TRBV5-1 | CASSLAKQGSSYNSPLHF
TRBV6-5 | CASSSGRNTIYF
TRBV30 | CAWSSPKSNTGELFF
TRBV5-1 | CASSYGTPQFF
TRBV7-9 | CASSLVGLATYEQYF
TRBV19 | CASSIDRVAGTPNTGELFF
TRBV7-8 | CASSPVGIWTGDNQPQHF
TRBV7-2 | CASSQGLAGGGEQYF
TRBV4-3 | CASSQDPQSRYGYTF
TRBV19 | CASSIGYGDINYGYTF
TRBV7-2 | CASSPRLGEQFF
TRBV5-1 | CASSLGASRVNEQFF
TRBV30 | CAWSPQEDQPQHF
TRBV7-8 | CASSLARGSYEQYF
TRBV29-1 | CSVEPNHSSGNTIYF
TRBV7-9 | CASSLGQGNGYTF
TRBV6-5 | CASSSQDFSGNTIYF
TRBV7-9 | CASSLGLTETQYF
TRBV18 | CASSLDRVGYNEQFF
TRBV6-5 | CASSYMGYTGELFF
TRBV29-1 | CSVDMQSRTQYF
TRBV3-1/TRBV3-2 | CASSTLTREETQYF
TRBV5-5 | CASGRYNEQFF
TRBV7-9 | CASSLDRGGYNEQFF
TRBV13 | CASSLGLGGRNPNEQYF
TRBV19 | CASSQNRGPSSGANVLTF
TRBV20-1 | CSAQHTGELFF
TRBV15 | CATSRDGVAGEEQFF
TRBV5-6 | CASSLRYRDRVLGYTF
TRBV6-4 | CASSDDRGGSGANVLTF
TRBV7-2 | CASSSIGRADSPLHF
TRBV6-5 | CASSSPYSEAFF
TRBV5-4 | CASRAGTSYEQYF
TRBV7-9 | CASRVGGPYNSPLHF
TRBV6-5 | CASSSDSTVVDEKLFF
TRBV3-1/TRBV3-2 | CASSQTPRGVRGQETQYF
TRBV6-5 | CASSYSAGANTDTQYF
TRBV7-2 | CASSSSLGTDHGYTF
TRBV10-2 | CASSGLAISYNEQFF